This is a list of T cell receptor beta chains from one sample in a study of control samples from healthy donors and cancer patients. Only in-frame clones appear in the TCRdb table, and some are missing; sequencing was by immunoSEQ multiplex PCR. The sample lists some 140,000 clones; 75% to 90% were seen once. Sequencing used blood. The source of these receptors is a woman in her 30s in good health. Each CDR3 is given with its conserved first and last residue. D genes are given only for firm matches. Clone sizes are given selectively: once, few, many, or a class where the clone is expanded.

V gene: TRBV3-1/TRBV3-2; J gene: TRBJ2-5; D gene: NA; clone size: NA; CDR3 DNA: TGTGCCAGCAGCCTTTCGACAGGGAGGCCCCAAGAGACCCAGTACTTC; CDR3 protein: CASSLSTGRPQETQYF
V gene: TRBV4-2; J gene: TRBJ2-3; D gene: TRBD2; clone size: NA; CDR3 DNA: TGTGCCAGCAGCCAAGGAGCGGGGGCAGATACGCAGTATTTT; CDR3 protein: CASSQGAGADTQYF
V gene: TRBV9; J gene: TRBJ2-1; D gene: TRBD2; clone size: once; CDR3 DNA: TGTGCCAGCAGAGTAGGACTAGCGGAGTACAATGAGCAGTTCTTC; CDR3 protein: CASRVGLAEYNEQFF
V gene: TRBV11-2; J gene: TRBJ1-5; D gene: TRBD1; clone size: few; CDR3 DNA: TGTGCCAGCAGCTTAGTAGTGGGACAGGGGAATCAGCCCCAGCATTTT; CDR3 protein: CASSLVVGQGNQPQHF
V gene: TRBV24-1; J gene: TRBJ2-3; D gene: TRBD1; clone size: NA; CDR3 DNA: TGTGCCACCAGTGCCCCGTCACCGAGACAGGGCAGGGGAGATACGCAGTATTTT; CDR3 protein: CATSAPSPRQGRGDTQYF
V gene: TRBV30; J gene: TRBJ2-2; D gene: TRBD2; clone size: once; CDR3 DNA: TGTGCCTGGAGTGCTCTAGCGGGGACCGGGGAGCTGTTTTTT; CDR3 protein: CAWSALAGTGELFF
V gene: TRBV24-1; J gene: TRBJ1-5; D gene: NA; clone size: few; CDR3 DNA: TGTGCCACCTCCCGAGGGGATGGATCGGGTCAGCCCCAGCATTTT; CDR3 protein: CATSRGDGSGQPQHF
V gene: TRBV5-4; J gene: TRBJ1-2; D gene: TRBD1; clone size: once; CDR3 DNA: TGTGCCAGCAGCCCTCAGGGGGAAGGTGGCTACACCTTC; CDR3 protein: CASSPQGEGGYTF
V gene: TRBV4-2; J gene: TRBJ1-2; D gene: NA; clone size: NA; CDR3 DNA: TGTGCCAGCAGCCAGGGTCCGGGGTCTCACTATGGCTACACCTTC; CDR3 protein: CASSQGPGSHYGYTF
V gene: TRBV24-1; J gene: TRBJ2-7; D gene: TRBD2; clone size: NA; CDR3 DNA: TGTGCCACCCCCACCGGGACTAGCGGGAACTACGAGCAGTACTTC; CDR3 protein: CATPTGTSGNYEQYF
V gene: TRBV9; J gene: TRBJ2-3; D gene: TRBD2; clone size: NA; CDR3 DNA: TGTGCCAGCAGCGTTGTCGGGAGGGACACAGATACGCAGTATTTT; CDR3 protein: CASSVVGRDTDTQYF
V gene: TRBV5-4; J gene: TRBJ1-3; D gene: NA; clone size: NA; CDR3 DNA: TGTGCCAGCAGCGAACAGCCTTCTGGAAACACCATATATTTT; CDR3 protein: CASSEQPSGNTIYF
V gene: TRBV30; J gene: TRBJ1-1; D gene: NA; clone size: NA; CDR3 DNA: TGTGCCTGGGGAGGGGGGGCTGAAGCTTTCTTT; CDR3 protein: CAWGGGAEAFF
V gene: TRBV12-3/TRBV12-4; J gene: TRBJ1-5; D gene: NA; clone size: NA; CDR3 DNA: TGTGCCAGCACCGTAAATAGCAATCAGCCCCAGCATTTT; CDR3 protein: CASTVNSNQPQHF
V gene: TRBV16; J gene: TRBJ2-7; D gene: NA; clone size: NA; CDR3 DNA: TGTGCCAGCAGCCCCTTGGGCGGGGGCAAAGGGGAGCAGTACTTC; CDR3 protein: CASSPLGGGKGEQYF
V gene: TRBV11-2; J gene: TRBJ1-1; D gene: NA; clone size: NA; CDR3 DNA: TGTGCCAGCAGCTTAGTGCGGCCAGCTTTAGTGGGGGGCACTGAAGCTTTCTTT; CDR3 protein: CASSLVRPALVGGTEAFF
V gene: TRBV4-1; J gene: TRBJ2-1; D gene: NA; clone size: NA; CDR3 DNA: TGCGCCAGCAGCCAAGATAGGATGGGATCAGGCTACCACAATGAGCAGTTCTTC; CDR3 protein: CASSQDRMGSGYHNEQFF
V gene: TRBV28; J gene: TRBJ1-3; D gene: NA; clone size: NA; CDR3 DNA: TGTGCCAGTCGGTTTGGGATTATAGGCTCTGGAAACACCATATATTTT; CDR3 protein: CASRFGIIGSGNTIYF
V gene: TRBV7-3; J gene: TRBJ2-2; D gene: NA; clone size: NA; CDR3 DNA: TGTGCCAGCAGCTCCCAGACTATAGCGAACACCGGGGAGCTGTTTTTT; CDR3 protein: CASSSQTIANTGELFF
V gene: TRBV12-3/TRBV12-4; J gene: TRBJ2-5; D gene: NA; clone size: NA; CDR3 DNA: TGTGCCAGCAGTCCGGGGACAGAGACCCAGTACTTC; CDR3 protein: CASSPGTETQYF
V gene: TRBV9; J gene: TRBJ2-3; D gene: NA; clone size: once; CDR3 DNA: TGTGCCAGCAGCGTTCTAGACGCAGATACGCAGTATTTT; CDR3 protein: CASSVLDADTQYF
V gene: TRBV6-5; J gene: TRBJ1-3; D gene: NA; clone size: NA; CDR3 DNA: TGTGCCAGCAGTACTACAGGGTACTCTGGAAACACCATATATTTT; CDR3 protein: CASSTTGYSGNTIYF
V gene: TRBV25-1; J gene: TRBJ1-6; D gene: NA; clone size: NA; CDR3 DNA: TGTGCCAGCAGGGGCCGGCAGGGAGGTAATTCACCCCTCCACTTT; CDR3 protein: CASRGRQGGNSPLHF
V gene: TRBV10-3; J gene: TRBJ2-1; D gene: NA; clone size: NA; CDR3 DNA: TGTGCCACCTCTGAACTAGGGGGTGCGAATGAGCAGTTCTTC; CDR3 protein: CATSELGGANEQFF
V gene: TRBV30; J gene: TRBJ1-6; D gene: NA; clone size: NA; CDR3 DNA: TGTGCCTGGATGCGTGGGGCAGAGAATTCACCCCTCCACTTT; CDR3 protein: CAWMRGAENSPLHF
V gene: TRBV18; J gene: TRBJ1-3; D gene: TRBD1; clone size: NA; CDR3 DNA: TGTGCCAGCTCACCGCGGGACAGGCAAAACTCTGGAAACACCATATATTTT; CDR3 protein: CASSPRDRQNSGNTIYF
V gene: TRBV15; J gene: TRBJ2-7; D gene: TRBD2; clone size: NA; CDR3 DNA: TGTGCCACCAGCGGAACTCTAGCGGGGGGACTCTCCTACGAGCAGTACTTC; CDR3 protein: CATSGTLAGGLSYEQYF
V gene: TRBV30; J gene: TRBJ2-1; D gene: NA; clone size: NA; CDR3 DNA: TGTGCCTATAGCGGATCCTCCTACAATGAGCAGTTCTTC; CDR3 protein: CAYSGSSYNEQFF
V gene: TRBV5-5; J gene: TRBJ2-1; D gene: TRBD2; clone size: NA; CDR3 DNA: TGTGCCAGCAGCCCCCTAGCGGGAATCTACAATGAGCAGTTCTTC; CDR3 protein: CASSPLAGIYNEQFF
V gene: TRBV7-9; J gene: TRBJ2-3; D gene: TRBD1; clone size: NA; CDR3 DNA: TGTGCCAGCAGCCCGCCGGGACAGGGCCGAGATACGCAGTATTTT; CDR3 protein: CASSPPGQGRDTQYF
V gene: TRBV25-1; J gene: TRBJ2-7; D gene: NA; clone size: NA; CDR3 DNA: TGTGCCAGCAGTGAAGCCGGGACGTTAGGCTCCTACGAGCAGTACTTC; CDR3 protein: CASSEAGTLGSYEQYF
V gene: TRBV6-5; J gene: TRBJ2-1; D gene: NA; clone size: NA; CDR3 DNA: TGTGCCACCAGGGTCCAACCCATAAATGAGCAGTTCTTC; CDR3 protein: CATRVQPINEQFF
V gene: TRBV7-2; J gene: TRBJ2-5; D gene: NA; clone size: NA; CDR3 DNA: TGTGCCAGCAGCCCCCAAGAGACCCAGTACTTC; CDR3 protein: CASSPQETQYF
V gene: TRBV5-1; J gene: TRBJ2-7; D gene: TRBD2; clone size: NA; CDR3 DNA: TGCGCCAGCAGCTTGTCCCGGGGACTAGCGGGAAGCTCCTACGAGCAGTACTTC; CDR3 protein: CASSLSRGLAGSSYEQYF
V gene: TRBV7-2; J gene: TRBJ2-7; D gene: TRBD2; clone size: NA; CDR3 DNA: TGTGCCAGCAGCTTAGAAGCGACTAGCGGGAGCTACGAGCAGTACTTC; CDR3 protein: CASSLEATSGSYEQYF
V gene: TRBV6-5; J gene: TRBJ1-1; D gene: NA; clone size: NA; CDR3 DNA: TGTGCCAGCACCCCCAGATACACTGAAGCTTTCTTT; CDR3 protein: CASTPRYTEAFF
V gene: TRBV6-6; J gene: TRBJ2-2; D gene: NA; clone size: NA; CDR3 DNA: TGTGCCAGCAGTTACTTCCGGGAGCTGTTTTTT; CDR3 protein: CASSYFRELFF
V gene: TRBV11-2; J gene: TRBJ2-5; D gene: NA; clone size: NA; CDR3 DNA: TGTGCCAGCAGCGGACCGGGAAGGGGGGAGACCCAGTACTTC; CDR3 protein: CASSGPGRGETQYF
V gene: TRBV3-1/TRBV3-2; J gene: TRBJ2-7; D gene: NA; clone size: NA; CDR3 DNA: TGTGCCAGCAGCCAGAGTCTAGGCCTTAACGAGCAGTACTTC; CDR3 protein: CASSQSLGLNEQYF
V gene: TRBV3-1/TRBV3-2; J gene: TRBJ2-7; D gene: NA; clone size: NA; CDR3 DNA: TGTGCCAGCAGCCAAGAACCGCAGGAGCAGTACTTC; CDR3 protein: CASSQEPQEQYF
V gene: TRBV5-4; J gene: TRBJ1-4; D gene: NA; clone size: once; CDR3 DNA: TGTGCCAGCAGCTTGGACCCAACTAATGAAAAACTGTTTTTT; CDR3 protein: CASSLDPTNEKLFF
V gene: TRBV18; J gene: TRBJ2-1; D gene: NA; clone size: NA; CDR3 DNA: TGTGCCAGCTCACCACCCGCCCCGGGCGTGTACAATGAGCAGTTCTTC; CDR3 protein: CASSPPAPGVYNEQFF
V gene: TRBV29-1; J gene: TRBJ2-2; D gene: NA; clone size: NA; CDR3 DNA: TGCAGCGTTGGAATCGGGGCGGACACCGGGGAGCTGTTTTTT; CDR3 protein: CSVGIGADTGELFF
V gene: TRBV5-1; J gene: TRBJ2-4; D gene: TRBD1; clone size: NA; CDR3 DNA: TGCGCCAGCAGCTCCGAACAGGGGTCACTAGCCAAAAACATTCAGTACTTC; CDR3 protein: CASSSEQGSLAKNIQYF
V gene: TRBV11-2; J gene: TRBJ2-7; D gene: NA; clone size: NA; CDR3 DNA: TGTGCCAGCAGCTTAGATTCGGACGCGGGGTACGAGCAGTACTTC; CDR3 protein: CASSLDSDAGYEQYF